This T cell receptor (beta chain) stems from a study of cytotoxic CD8 clonotypes in ibrutinib-treated CLL. A few counts support this clone. Germline CDR1 MGHRA, CDR2 YSYEKL. V lost 5 bases and J lost 4, with 21 bases in between. The CDR3 contains 17 residues. Method: immunoSEQ multiplex PCR; TCRdb's copy keeps in-frame clones and lacks some. The table includes 120,000 to 150,000 clones, about 80% detected once. The material sequenced was PBMCs, taken after 12 months of ibrutinib treatment. The rearrangement links TRBV4-1 to TRBJ1-5; no definite D call. The clonotype comes from a human donor with chronic lymphocytic leukemia. The CDR3 protein is CASSKREGRISNQPQHF. The CDR3 region has the DNA TGCGCCAGCAGCAAAAGGGAGGGCAGAATCAGTAATCAGCCCCAGCATTTT.